The T cell receptor (beta chain) described here comes from a study of control samples from healthy donors and cancer patients. Trimming pared 4 bases from V and 2 bases from J, leaving 6 bases between. Germline V CDR1 and CDR2: SEHNR, FQNEAQ (reference sequence). The CDR3 length is 13 residues. Profiled with immunoSEQ multiplex PCR; TCRdb holds only in-frame clones, not every one. This sample has about 51,000 clones, with 89% found just once. The chain carries TRBV7-9 and TRBJ1-5; unclear D gene. Source material: PBMCs. This TCR derives from a man aged 35-49 years with colorectal cancer. CDR3 sequence: CASSSRGNQPQHF. CDR3 DNA sequence: TGTGCCAGCAGCTCAAGAGGCAATCAGCCCCAGCATTTT.